This note documents a single T cell receptor beta chain sequence. The data were obtained in a study of blood T cell repertoires in COVID-19. Cohorts were assigned according to the clinical history that participants reported. Clones were sequenced by immunoSEQ multiplex PCR, and TCRdb holds only the in-frame ones, with some missing. The sample lists fewer than 350,000 clones, about 90% occurring once. The germline V gene encodes CDR1 SGHDT and CDR2 YYEEEE. The CDR3 loop spans 14 amino acids. V lost 4 bases and J lost 0, with 10 bases in between. The genes are TRBV5-6 and TRBJ2-5, with D possibly TRBD2 on 6 matching bases. The sequence derives from a woman aged 18-29 years with acute COVID-19. Source material: PBMCs or T cells enriched from blood (not recorded which). The CDR3 sequence is CASSPGEDQETQYF. For the CDR3, the DNA is TGTGCCAGCAGCCCGGGGGAAGACCAAGAGACCCAGTACTTC.